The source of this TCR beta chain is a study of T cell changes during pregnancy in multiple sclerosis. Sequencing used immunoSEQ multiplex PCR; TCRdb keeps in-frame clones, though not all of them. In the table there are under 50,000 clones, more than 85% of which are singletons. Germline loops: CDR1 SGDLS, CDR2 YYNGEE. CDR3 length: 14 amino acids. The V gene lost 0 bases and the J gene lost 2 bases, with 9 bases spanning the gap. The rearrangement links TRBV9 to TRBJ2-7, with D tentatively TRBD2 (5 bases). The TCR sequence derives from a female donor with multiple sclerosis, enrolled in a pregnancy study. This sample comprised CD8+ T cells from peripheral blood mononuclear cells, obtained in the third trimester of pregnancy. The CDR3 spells CASSVEVGTYEQYF. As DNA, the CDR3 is TGTGCCAGCAGCGTAGAGGTCGGGACCTACGAGCAGTACTTC. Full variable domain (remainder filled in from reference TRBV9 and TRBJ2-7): DSGVTQTPKHLITATGQRVTLRCSPRSGDLSVYWYQQSLDQGLQFLIQYYNGEERAKGNILERFSAQQFPDLHSELNLSSLELGDSALYFCASSVEVGTYEQYFGPGTRLTVT.